Listed below are T cell receptor beta chains from one sample, sequenced in a study of patients and donors after allogeneic stem cell transplantation. A single record per CDR3 protein comes from TCRdb applying MiXCR to the RT-PCR reads. The sample shows some 960,000 distinct CDR3 sequences, about a sixth of them seen only once. Sample: blood, either unsorted or a sorted T cell fraction (not recorded which). These receptors originate from a human donor who was either an allogeneic HSCT recipient or a stem cell or donor lymphocyte infusion donor (not recorded which). It is not recorded whose cells these are; they may come from a transplant donor. Each CDR3 is given with its conserved first and last residue. D genes are given only for firm matches. Not every row has a clone size; where given, it reads once, few, many or a size class.

v_gene	j_gene	abundance	d_gene	CDR3nt	CDR3aa
TRBV7-9	TRBJ1-1	NA	NA	TGTGCCAGCAGCCCGGACGGATCGAACACTGAAGCTTTCTTT	CASSPDGSNTEAFF
TRBV12-3/TRBV12-4	TRBJ2-3	NA	NA	TGTGCCAGCAGTTACAGGACCCCTAGCACAGATACGCAGTATTTT	CASSYRTPSTDTQYF
TRBV12-3/TRBV12-4	TRBJ1-1	NA	NA	TGTGCCAGCCACCCGGGTGGAGGGAACACTGAAGCTTTCTTT	CASHPGGGNTEAFF
TRBV27	TRBJ1-5	few	NA	TGTGCCAGCAGTTTGGAGGGTCCCCATCAGCCCCAGCATTTT	CASSLEGPHQPQHF
TRBV6-1	TRBJ2-7	NA	TRBD2	TGTGCCAGCAGTGAAATGGGTATAGCGGGAGTGTACGAGCAGTACTTC	CASSEMGIAGVYEQYF
TRBV30	TRBJ2-2	few	NA	TGTGCCTGGACAATAGGGACGCCGACCGGGGAGCTGTTTTTT	CAWTIGTPTGELFF
TRBV9	TRBJ2-1	few	NA	TGTGCCAGCAGCGTAGGGGGCCCCCCTGGGGATGAGCAGTTCTTC	CASSVGGPPGDEQFF
TRBV7-3	TRBJ2-1	few	NA	TGTGCCAGCAGCCAAACCCGTGCGACTGGCAATGAGCAGTTCTTC	CASSQTRATGNEQFF
TRBV12-3/TRBV12-4	TRBJ2-7	few	TRBD1	TGTGCCAGCAGAAAGACAGGGGTCTACGAGCAGTACTTC	CASRKTGVYEQYF
TRBV6-1	TRBJ1-6	few	NA	TGTGCCCACGGAGAACACAGACGGCATTCACCCCTCCACTTT	CAHGEHRRHSPLHF
TRBV4-3	TRBJ2-1	few	NA	TGCGCCAGCAGCCAAGACCCCACCGTTTACAATGAGCAGTTCTTC	CASSQDPTVYNEQFF
TRBV5-1	TRBJ2-3	many	NA	TGCGCCAGCAGCTTCCGGGACTCCACAGATACGCAGTATTTT	CASSFRDSTDTQYF
TRBV10-3	TRBJ1-2	many	NA	TGTGCCATCGCGAAGGAGGGGGGCCTGTATGGCTACACCTTC	CAIAKEGGLYGYTF
TRBV27	TRBJ2-2	few	TRBD2	TGTGCCAGCAGTTTTTTGCCGGGGGGGCCTGGCGGGGAGCTGTTTTTT	CASSFLPGGPGGELFF
TRBV12-3/TRBV12-4	TRBJ2-7	few	NA	TGTGCCAGCAGTTCAGGGTTCAGGAGCTCCTACGAGCAGTACTTC	CASSSGFRSSYEQYF
TRBV20-1	TRBJ2-7	NA	TRBD2	TGCAGTGCTACAATCTCGGGGAGGGCAACCTACGAGCAGTACTTC	CSATISGRATYEQYF
TRBV20-1	TRBJ2-1	NA	NA	TGCAGTGCTAGATCTAGGGATGAGCAGTTCTTC	CSARSRDEQFF
TRBV9	TRBJ2-5	NA	TRBD2	TGTGCCAGCAGCGTCATGGCGGCGGGGGGTTTCCAAGAGACCCAGTACTTC	CASSVMAAGGFQETQYF
TRBV19	TRBJ1-1	NA	NA	TGTGCCAGTAGTATAGCAGGGTCCGACACTGAAGCTTTCTTT	CASSIAGSDTEAFF
TRBV10-3	TRBJ1-1	many	NA	TGTGCCATCAGCGTGGGCGGGGGCCCTGAAGCTTTCTTT	CAISVGGGPEAFF
TRBV5-1	TRBJ1-2	NA	TRBD1	TGCGCCAGCAGCTTGGGGACAGGACACTCTGGCTACACCTTC	CASSLGTGHSGYTF
TRBV2	TRBJ2-1	NA	NA	TGTGCCAGCAGGGAGACGGGCCCCGTCAGTGAGCAGTTCTTC	CASRETGPVSEQFF
TRBV6-2/TRBV6-3	TRBJ2-2	few	NA	TGTGCCAGCAGTCGGACCGCGGCATACACCGGGGAGCTGTTTTTT	CASSRTAAYTGELFF
TRBV6-2/TRBV6-3	TRBJ2-1	NA	NA	TGTGCCAGCAGACAAGGGAGGACTCCACCTATTAATGAGCAGTTCTTC	CASRQGRTPPINEQFF
TRBV7-2	TRBJ2-5	few	NA	TGTGCCAGCAGCTTAGTACAGAATGAACTCCAAGAGACCCAGTACTTC	CASSLVQNELQETQYF
TRBV7-9	TRBJ1-2	once	NA	TGTGCCAGCAGCTTATCCCAGGGTGGCTCCGACTATGGCTACACCTTC	CASSLSQGGSDYGYTF
TRBV11-2	TRBJ2-7	NA	NA	TGTGCCAGCAGCCTCGCCGGGAGACACGAGCAGTACTTC	CASSLAGRHEQYF
TRBV12-3/TRBV12-4	TRBJ1-4	once	NA	TGTGCCAGCAGCTTTTTCGGGGTGCGGGGCGAAAAACTGTTTTTT	CASSFFGVRGEKLFF
TRBV6-5	TRBJ1-4	NA	TRBD1	TGTGCCAGCAGTTCCGGACAGGCGGGAGAAAAACTGTTTTTT	CASSSGQAGEKLFF
TRBV13	TRBJ1-5	NA	NA	TGTGCCAGCAGCTTACGGCCGGCGGGGCCCCAGCATTTT	CASSLRPAGPQHF
TRBV20-1	TRBJ2-4	few	NA	TGCAGTGCTAGAGATCGAAGAGCAGGTTTAGCCAAAAACATTCAGTACTTC	CSARDRRAGLAKNIQYF
TRBV20-1	TRBJ2-5	NA	NA	TGCAGTGCTAGGCAGTTACAAGAGACCCAGTACTTC	CSARQLQETQYF
TRBV10-3	TRBJ1-2	NA	TRBD1	TGTGCCACAGGGGGGACGAACTATGGCTACACCTTC	CATGGTNYGYTF
TRBV5-1	TRBJ2-5	NA	NA	TGCGCCAGCAGCTTACAAGACAGTAAAGAGACCCAGTACTTC	CASSLQDSKETQYF
TRBV12-3/TRBV12-4	TRBJ2-2	NA	NA	TGTGCCAGCAGTCCAGGAGGGGCAGGGGCCGGGGAGCTGTTTTTT	CASSPGGAGAGELFF
TRBV7-8	TRBJ2-3	NA	NA	TGTGCCAGCAGCTTAGACTGGTTCGCGAAGAACCCGACAGATACGCAGTATTTT	CASSLDWFAKNPTDTQYF
TRBV12-3/TRBV12-4	TRBJ2-5	NA	TRBD1	TGTGCCAGCAGTCCAGGGGGCTACCTAGAGGAGACCCAGTACTTC	CASSPGGYLEETQYF
TRBV3-1	TRBJ1-1	few	TRBD1	TGTGCCAGCAGCCAAGGACAGGGGGCAGGAGCTTTCTTT	CASSQGQGAGAFF
TRBV20-1	TRBJ2-1	NA	TRBD2	TGCAGTGCTCCACTGGGGGGGTACAATGAGCAGTTCTTC	CSAPLGGYNEQFF
TRBV6-2/TRBV6-3	TRBJ2-3	NA	TRBD2	TGTGCCAGCAGTTACGGGGGAGCGGGGAGCACAGATACGCAGTATTTT	CASSYGGAGSTDTQYF
TRBV29-1	TRBJ1-3	NA	NA	TGCAGCGTGTCGGACGGTGGAAACACCATATATTTT	CSVSDGGNTIYF
TRBV4-3	TRBJ1-5	few	TRBD1	TGCGCCAGCAGCCAAGATGCGGACAGGGGGCAGCCCCAGCATTTT	CASSQDADRGQPQHF
TRBV4-2	TRBJ1-4	few	TRBD1	TGTGCCAGCAGCACTCAGGGGGGAGTTAATGAAAAACTGTTTTTT	CASSTQGGVNEKLFF
TRBV10-3	TRBJ2-1	NA	NA	TGTGCCATCAGTGATAGAACCTACAATGAGCAGTTCTTC	CAISDRTYNEQFF
TRBV19	TRBJ2-2	few	NA	TGTGCCAGTAGTATAGTACGGGGGCATGGGTCCGGGGAGCTGTTTTTT	CASSIVRGHGSGELFF
TRBV12-3/TRBV12-4	TRBJ2-2	NA	NA	TGTGCCAGCAGTTTCCTTCGATCCGGGGAGCTGTTTTTT	CASSFLRSGELFF
TRBV12-3/TRBV12-4	TRBJ2-7	many	NA	TGTGCCAGCAGTCTAACGGGACACCTCTACGAGCAGTACTTC	CASSLTGHLYEQYF
TRBV12-3/TRBV12-4	TRBJ2-7	few	NA	TGTGCCAGCAGTGGGAGGACAGGATTCTACGAGCAGTACTTC	CASSGRTGFYEQYF
TRBV6-1	TRBJ1-6	NA	NA	TGTGCCAGCAGTGGCGCCGGGACGGAGAATTCACCCCTCCACTTT	CASSGAGTENSPLHF